This T cell receptor beta chain was recorded in a study of identical twins listed by TCRdb under 2016. General notes on the study: To test whether fetal clonotypes persist, the study used deep sequencing on TCR alpha and beta repertoires from monozygotic twins, unrelated adults of various ages, and cord blood. To rule out contamination, the twin experiments were replicated at different times with different library preparation protocols.

In its sample, this clonotype was seen a few times. No cognate antigen has been identified for it. It has no much larger one-base neighbor in the sample; base qualities were not kept. The library was built by means of 5' RACE. Sequenced using an Illumina HiSeq 2000. A universal primer binding site was introduced by template switching, and a unique molecular identifier was present in the final cDNA, enabling accurate counting of TCR cDNA molecules. First-strand cDNA for TCR alpha and beta chains was synthesized from specific primers in the conserved constant-segment region. To control for contamination, each cDNA library was double barcoded with a SMART-Mk sample barcode plus Illumina barcodes. TruSeq adapter sequences and Illumina sample barcodes were added in two successive PCR steps. The Illumina HiSeq platform was used with custom primers to sequence TCR alpha and beta cDNA libraries. The paper's processing steps were these. MiGEC processed the raw reads to extract unique molecular identifiers, while MiXCR was used to determine the CDR3 positions. Recombination models were inferred per individual with the repgenHMM and IGoR tools using an EM algorithm. Shared clonotypes were analyzed with the tcR package in R, and sharing was normalized by the product of cloneset sizes. To study raw recombination without the effects of thymic and clonal selection, out-of-frame nonproductive sequences were analyzed. TCRdb reanalyzed the raw reads on its own, using fastp at Q25 for trimming and MiXCR for clone calling, and kept in-frame beta chains. Each entry is one CDR3 protein sequence, shown with its most common DNA and genes. The V and J calls, along with clone size, are taken from TCRdb and not from the paper's own processing. The sample contains around 530,000 distinct CDR3 sequences, around 15% of them found a single time. Of the sample, roughly 0.46% falls within the top ten clones.

The germline V gene supplies CDR1 MNHEY and CDR2 SVGAGI. The V and J ends are trimmed by 2 bases and 2 bases, leaving 13 bases between them. The CDR3, from cysteine to phenylalanine, totals 15 residues. Solely the CDR3 DNA is kept, with 45 bases framed from the first base. What the research found in general, with its limitations: Recombination models systematically underestimated out-of-frame TCR alpha sharing in monozygotic twins but agreed with sharing between unrelated individuals. Fewer insertions were carried by abundant cord blood beta clonotypes; a weaker similar trend was observed in young adult naive repertoires, while no such trend was observed in memory repertoires. In beta out-of-frame sequences, excess twin sharing was weaker, because having fewer shared sequences lowered the signal-to-noise ratio. Zero-insertion analyses could be partly confounded by invariant T cells such as MAIT and iNKT, though diverse VJ usage argued against such confounding for most clonotypes. Compared with coincidental sharing between unrelated individuals, out-of-frame TCR alpha sequences shared between twins had an excess of sequences with low generation probability. Because the same donors could not be followed over many years, conclusions were based on cross-sectional statistical analysis.

All donors were healthy Caucasians. Three pairs of female monozygotic twins, all aged about 18 to 30 years, made up the twin cohort. Positive isolation kits from Invitrogen were used to isolate the CD4+ and CD8+ T cell populations. The same data also contributed to another study, on yellow fever vaccine responses in identical twins. The second paper states: According to the authors, in identical twins the way T cells responded to vaccination appeared partly convergent and partly personalized. In identical twins, the study followed T cell clones that responded to the vaccine with precision.

This receptor was taken from a woman under 30 in good health. Input material: CD4+ T cells sorted from blood. The chain joins TRBV6-5 to TRBJ2-7; the D segment could be TRBD1, given 5 matching bases. The sequenced DNA: TGTGCCAGCAGTTACCTCCCGGACACCGCCTACGAGCAGTACTTC. This is translated as CASSYLPDTAYEQYF.